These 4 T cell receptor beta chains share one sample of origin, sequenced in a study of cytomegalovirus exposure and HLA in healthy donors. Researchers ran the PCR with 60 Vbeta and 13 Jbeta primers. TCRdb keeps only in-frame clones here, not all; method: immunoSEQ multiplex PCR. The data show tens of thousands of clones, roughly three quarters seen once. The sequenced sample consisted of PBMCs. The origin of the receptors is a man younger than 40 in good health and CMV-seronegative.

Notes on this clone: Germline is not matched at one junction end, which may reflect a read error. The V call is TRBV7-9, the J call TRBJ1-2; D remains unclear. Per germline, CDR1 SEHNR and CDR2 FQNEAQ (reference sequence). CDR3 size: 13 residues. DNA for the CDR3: TGTTCCAGCAGCTTAACCGGTAACTATGGCTACACCTTC. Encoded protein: CSSSLTGNYGYTF.

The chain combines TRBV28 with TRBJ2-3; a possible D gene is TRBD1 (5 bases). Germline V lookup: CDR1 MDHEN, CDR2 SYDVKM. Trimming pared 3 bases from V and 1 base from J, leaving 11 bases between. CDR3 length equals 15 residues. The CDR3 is CASSFQGLGTDTQYF. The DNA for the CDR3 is TGTGCCAGCAGTTTTCAGGGTTTAGGCACAGATACGCAGTATTTT.

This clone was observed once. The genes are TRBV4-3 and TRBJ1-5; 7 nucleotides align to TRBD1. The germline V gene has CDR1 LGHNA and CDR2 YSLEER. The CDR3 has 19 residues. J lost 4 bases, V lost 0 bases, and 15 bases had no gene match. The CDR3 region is CASSQERPTGPHVNQPQHF. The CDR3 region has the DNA TGCGCCAGCAGCCAAGAACGACCGACAGGGCCACACGTGAATCAGCCCCAGCATTTT.

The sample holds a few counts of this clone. The DNA for the CDR3 is TGTGCCGGCCCGACAGGGGGACGAGTGAACACCGGGGAGCTGTTTTTT. Protein: CAGPTGGRVNTGELFF. V usage is TRBV30 and J usage is TRBJ2-2, with TRBD1 matching 9 bases. The CDR3 is 16 residues long. V lost 8 bases, J lost 1 base, and 11 bases stayed unmatched. Per germline, CDR1 GTSNPN and CDR2 SVGIG (reference sequence).